This passage covers 9 T cell receptor beta chains from one sample sequenced in a study of T cell clonality in common variable immunodeficiency. These receptors lack a known antigen. TCRdb's copy holds only in-frame clones and misses some; the assay was immunoSEQ multiplex PCR. There are about 34,000 clones in the sample, none observed a single time. Overall study findings and caveats: Common variable immunodeficiency TCR beta sequences reportedly had fewer deletions and N-nucleotide insertions.

Material for sequencing was peripheral blood mononuclear cells. Every receptor here comes from a human donor with common variable immunodeficiency.

The table lists this clone with many counts. The read ends 3 residues shy of where the CDR3 ends; the end is completed using the germline J gene. The chain joins TRBV4-1 to TRBJ1-6; no clear D gene. V lost 1 base to trimming and J lost 7 bases, with 8 bases between them. The CDR3 has 14 residues. Germline values: CDR1 MGHRA, CDR2 YSYEKL. CDR3 DNA (partial): TGCGCCAGCAGCCAAGGGAGAGGGAATTCACCC. As protein: CASSQGRGNSP. The full CDR3 is CASSQGRGNSPLHF.

The sample holds a few counts of this clone. The sequenced fragment ends 3 residues before the CDR3 boundary, so the rest is inferred from the germline J gene. The rearrangement links TRBV19 to TRBJ1-1; 8 bases map to TRBD1. Germline CDR1 is LNHDA and CDR2 is SQIVND (reference sequence). CDR3 length: 14 residues. V was pared by 4 bases and J by 0 bases, with 1 base of the junction left unmatched. CDR3 bases read: TGTGCCAGTAGTAGGGGACAGGTGAACACTGAA. Residues: CASSRGQVNTE. The entire CDR3 is CASSRGQVNTEAFF.

This clone is judged medium-sized. The read ends 3 residues early relative to the CDR3; the germline J gene fills the gap. This chain connects TRBV10-3 to TRBJ2-7; D is unclear. CDR3 length: 12 amino acids. The germline V gene encodes CDR1 ENHRY and CDR2 SYGVKD. V dropped 3 bases and J dropped 4 bases, with 7 bases sitting between them. The DNA read from the CDR3 is TGTGCCATCAGTGATAAGGTATACGAG. Its translation: CAISDKVYE. The entire CDR3 is CAISDKVYEQYF.

This clone was seen a handful of times. The CDR3 end lies 3 residues beyond the end of the read and is filled in from the germline J gene. This chain uses TRBV2 with TRBJ1-6; D possibly corresponds to TRBD1 (6 bases). The CDR3 sequence is 15 residues long. Per the germline V gene, CDR1 is SNHLY and CDR2 is FYNNEI. V was shortened by 10 bases and J by 4 bases, with 17 bases between the two germline ends. The CDR3: CATGTPGQYNSPLHF. The CDR3 bases that were read are TGTGCCACAGGCACTCCAGGACAGTATAATTCACCC.

This clone was observed a few times. The sequence runs out 3 residues before the end of the CDR3; the remainder is reconstructed from the germline J gene. J is TRBJ1-4 and V is TRBV10-2; 7 nucleotides match TRBD1. Germline V gene sequence: CDR1 WSHSY, CDR2 SAAADI. V dropped 0 bases and J dropped 4; count of bases not matched to a gene: 5. There are 16 residues in the CDR3. CDR3 DNA (partial): TGCGCCAGCAGTGAGTCCAACAGGGGCGATAATGAAAAA. Its protein product is CASSESNRGDNEK. The entire CDR3 is CASSESNRGDNEKLFF.

This clone was counted a few times. With the read ending 3 residues before the CDR3 end, the germline J gene is used to fill in that end. The chain couples TRBV2 to TRBJ1-1; 10 positions agree with TRBD1. The length of the CDR3 is 14 residues. CDR1 is SNHLY and CDR2 is FYNNEI in the germline V gene. CDR3 DNA (partial): TGTGCCAGCAGTCGAGACAGGGGGCGCGGTGGC. Its translation is CASSRDRGRGG. The CDR3 in full is CASSRDRGRGGAFF.

This clone was observed at least ten times. The read halts 3 residues ahead of the CDR3 end, with the missing end drawn from the germline J gene. The chain uses TRBV7-7 and TRBJ1-2, with D hard to call. The CDR3 is 10 residues long. CDR1 SSHAT and CDR2 FNYEAQ come from the germline V gene (reference sequence). The CDR3 loop reads CASSLFSYTF. The DNA read from the CDR3 is TGTGCCAGCAGCTTATTTAGC.

Turning to this clone: The CDR3 goes on 3 residues after the read ends, and that part is filled in from the germline J gene. This chain connects TRBV5-6 to TRBJ1-6; 8 nucleotides match TRBD1. The length of the CDR3 is 15 residues. Looked up from germline, CDR1 is SGHDT and CDR2 is YYEEEE. Trimming at V came to 4 bases and at J to 4 bases, leaving 4 bases not matched to a gene. The CDR3 DNA, read in part, is TGTGCCAGCAGCGGACAGGGTATTTATAATTCACCC. Translating it yields CASSGQGIYNSP. In full, the CDR3 reads CASSGQGIYNSPLHF. The full variable domain, rest sourced from reference TRBV5-6 and TRBJ1-6, is DAGVTQSPTHLIKTRGQQVTLRCSPKSGHDTVSWYQQALGQGPQFIFQYYEEEERQRGNFPDRFSGHQFPNYSSELNVNALLLGDSALYLCASSGQGIYNSPLHFGNGTRLTVT.

This clone was detected only a few times. The read ends 3 residues before the CDR3 terminus; that terminus is restored from the germline J gene. The chain recombines TRBV7-2 with TRBJ2-2, with a possible D match to TRBD2 (6 bases). This CDR3 is built from 13 residues. Germline-derived CDR1 and CDR2 are SGHTA and FQGNSA. Trimming left V 5 bases short and J 9 bases short, with 13 bases between. The sequenced part of the CDR3 DNA is TGTGCCAGCAGCCCCGGGGGTTTTCGGGAG. Residues: CASSPGGFRE. The whole CDR3 region reads CASSPGGFRELFF.